This T cell receptor (beta chain) was documented in a study of cytomegalovirus exposure and HLA in healthy donors. This CDR3 contains 13 residues. Trimming stripped 4 bases from V and 4 bases from J, with 10 bases between. The germline CDR1 and CDR2 sequences are SGHTA and FQGNSA. Amplification used 60 Vbeta primers and 13 Jbeta primers. Assay: immunoSEQ multiplex PCR; the TCRdb copy retains only in-frame clones and omits some. The sample has over 100,000 clones; 74% are singletons. Regarding the study as a whole: With high specificity and sensitivity, the classifier reportedly diagnosed cytomegalovirus status. Reportedly, fewer N-insertions than the roughly 690-donor mean appeared in an Asian-associated ancestry cluster in a later analysis. Cytomegalovirus-associated status was assigned to 164 TCR beta chains.

About this clone itself: Its target is unknown.

The chain links TRBV7-2 to TRBJ1-2; tentatively, D is TRBD1 (5 bases). The sample consisted of PBMCs. The TCR originated in a human donor in good health. The CDR3 coding sequence is TGTGCCAGCAGCTCCAGGGATGCCTATGGCTACACCTTC. Encoded protein: CASSSRDAYGYTF.